Included here is one TCR beta chain sequence, with context. The antigen remains unidentified. CDR1 and CDR2 (germline): SGHAT, FQNNGV. This CDR3 spans 13 amino acids. V was pared by 5 bases and J by 6 bases, with 5 bases of the junction left unmatched. The record originates from a study of CD8 T cells in ankylosing spondylitis. Study results and limitations: Disease-linked clones had a CD8+ phenotype and relatively low frequency in peripheral blood. Previous work reported some of these motif variants in the synovial fluid and blood of reactive arthritis. One TCR beta motif, made up of about 8 highly homologous variants, appeared characteristic of ankylosing spondylitis blood.

TCRdb passed the 5' RACE reads through MiXCR, listing each CDR3 protein once. The sample lists around 210,000 distinct CDR3 sequences; 8.2% were seen once. Sequencing input: blood, either unsorted or a sorted T cell fraction (not recorded which). The rearrangement joins TRBV11-2 to TRBJ2-3; 7 bases fit TRBD1. This TCR was sampled from a female donor with ankylosing spondylitis or in good health (not recorded which). The chain's CDR3 is CASSRDRGDTQYF. The CDR3 DNA is TGTGCCAGCAGCCGGGACAGAGGGGATACGCAGTATTTT.